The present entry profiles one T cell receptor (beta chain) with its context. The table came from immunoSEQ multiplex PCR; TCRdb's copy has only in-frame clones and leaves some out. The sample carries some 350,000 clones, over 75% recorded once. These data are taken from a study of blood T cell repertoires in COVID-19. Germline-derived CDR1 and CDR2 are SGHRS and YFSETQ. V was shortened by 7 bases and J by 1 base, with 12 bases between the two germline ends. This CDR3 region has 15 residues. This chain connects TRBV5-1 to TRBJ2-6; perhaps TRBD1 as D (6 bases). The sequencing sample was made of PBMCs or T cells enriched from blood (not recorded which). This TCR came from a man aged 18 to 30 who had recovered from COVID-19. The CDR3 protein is CASSSQGSGANVLTF. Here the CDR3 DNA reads TGCGCCAGCTCCTCACAGGGATCTGGGGCCAACGTCCTGACTTTC.